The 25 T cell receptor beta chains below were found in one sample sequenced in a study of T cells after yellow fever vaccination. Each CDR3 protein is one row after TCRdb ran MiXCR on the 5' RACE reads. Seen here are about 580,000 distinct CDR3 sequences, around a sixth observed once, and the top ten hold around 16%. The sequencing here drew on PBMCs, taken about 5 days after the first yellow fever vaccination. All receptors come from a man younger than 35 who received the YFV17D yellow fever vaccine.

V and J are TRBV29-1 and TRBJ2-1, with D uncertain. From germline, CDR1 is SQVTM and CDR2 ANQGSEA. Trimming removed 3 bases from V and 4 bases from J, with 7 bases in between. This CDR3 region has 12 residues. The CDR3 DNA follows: TGCAGCGTTGAGGGCAATTACAATGAGCAGTTCTTC. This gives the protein CSVEGNYNEQFF.

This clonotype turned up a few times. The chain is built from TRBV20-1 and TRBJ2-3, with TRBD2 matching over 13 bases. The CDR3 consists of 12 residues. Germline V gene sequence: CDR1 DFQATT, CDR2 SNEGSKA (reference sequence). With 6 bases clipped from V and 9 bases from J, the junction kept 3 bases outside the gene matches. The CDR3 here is CSAQTSGGTQYF. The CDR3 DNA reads TGCAGTGCCCAGACTAGCGGGGGGACGCAGTATTTT.

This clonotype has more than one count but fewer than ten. The CDR3 is CASSLALGGEAFF. CDR3 DNA sequence: TGCGCCAGCAGCTTGGCACTTGGTGGTGAAGCTTTCTTT. The V call is TRBV5-1, the J call TRBJ1-1, with D uncertain. This CDR3 region has 13 residues. The germline gives CDR1 SGHRS, CDR2 YFSETQ. V was cut by 0 bases and J by 7 bases, with 10 bases left in between.

The CDR3 reads CAAFRGGFNGLRDEQFF. CDR3 nucleotide sequence: TGTGCCGCGTTCAGGGGGGGATTCAACGGGTTACGGGATGAGCAGTTCTTC. This rearrangement joins TRBV6-2 or TRBV6-3 to TRBJ2-1, with D possibly being TRBD1 or TRBD2 (7 bases each). CDR1 and CDR2 from the germline V gene are MNHEY and SVGEGT. CDR3 size: 17 residues. V lost 11 bases to trimming and J lost 8 bases, with 31 bases between them.

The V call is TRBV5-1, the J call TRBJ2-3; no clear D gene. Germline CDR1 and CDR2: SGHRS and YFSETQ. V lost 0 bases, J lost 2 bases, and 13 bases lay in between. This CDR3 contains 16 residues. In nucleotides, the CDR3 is TGCGCCAGCAGCTTGGGAGTCCAGGCGATCACAGATACGCAGTATTTT. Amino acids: CASSLGVQAITDTQYF.

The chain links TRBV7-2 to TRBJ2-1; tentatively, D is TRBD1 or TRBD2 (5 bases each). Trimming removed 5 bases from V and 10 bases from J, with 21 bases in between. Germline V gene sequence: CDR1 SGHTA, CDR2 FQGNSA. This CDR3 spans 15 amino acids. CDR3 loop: CASSAPGRRTLEQFF. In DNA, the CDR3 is TGTGCCAGCAGCGCCCCGGGACGGAGGACCCTGGAGCAGTTCTTC.

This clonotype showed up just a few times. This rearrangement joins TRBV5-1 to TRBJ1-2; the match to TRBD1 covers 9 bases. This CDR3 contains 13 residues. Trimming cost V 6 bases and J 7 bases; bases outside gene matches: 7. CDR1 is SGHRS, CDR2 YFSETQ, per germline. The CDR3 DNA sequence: TGCGCCAGCACCGGACAGGGGCGCGGTGGCTACACCTTC. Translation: CASTGQGRGGYTF.

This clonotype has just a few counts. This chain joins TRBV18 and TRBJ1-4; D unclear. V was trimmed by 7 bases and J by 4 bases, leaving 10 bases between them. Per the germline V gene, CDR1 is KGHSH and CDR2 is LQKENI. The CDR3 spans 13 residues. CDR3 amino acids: CASFTQNNEKLFF. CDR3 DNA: TGTGCCAGCTTTACTCAGAATAATGAAAAACTGTTTTTT.

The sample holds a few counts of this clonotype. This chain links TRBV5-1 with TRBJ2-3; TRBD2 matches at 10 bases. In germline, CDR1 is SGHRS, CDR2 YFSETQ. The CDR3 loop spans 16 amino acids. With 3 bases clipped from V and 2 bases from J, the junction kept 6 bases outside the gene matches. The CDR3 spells CASSSRTSGTTDTQYF. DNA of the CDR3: TGCGCCAGCAGCTCCAGGACTAGCGGAACCACAGATACGCAGTATTTT.

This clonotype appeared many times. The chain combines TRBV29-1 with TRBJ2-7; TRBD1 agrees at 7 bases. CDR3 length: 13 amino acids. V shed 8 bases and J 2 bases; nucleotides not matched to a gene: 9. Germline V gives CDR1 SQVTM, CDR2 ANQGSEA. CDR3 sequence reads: CSFYGQGAYEQYF. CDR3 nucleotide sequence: TGCAGCTTCTACGGGCAGGGGGCCTACGAGCAGTACTTC.

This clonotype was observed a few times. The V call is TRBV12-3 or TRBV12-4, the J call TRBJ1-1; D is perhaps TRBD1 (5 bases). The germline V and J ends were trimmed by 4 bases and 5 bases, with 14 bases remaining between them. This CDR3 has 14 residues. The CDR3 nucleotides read TGTGCCAGCAGTTCAGGACGGGAGGGGACTGAAGCTTTCTTT. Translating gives CASSSGREGTEAFF.

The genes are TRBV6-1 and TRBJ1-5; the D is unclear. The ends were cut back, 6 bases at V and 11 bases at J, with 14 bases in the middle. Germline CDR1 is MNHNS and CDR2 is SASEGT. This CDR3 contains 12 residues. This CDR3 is CASSRIGDTQHF. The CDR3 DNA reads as TGTGCCAGCAGCAGAATTGGGGATACCCAGCATTTT.

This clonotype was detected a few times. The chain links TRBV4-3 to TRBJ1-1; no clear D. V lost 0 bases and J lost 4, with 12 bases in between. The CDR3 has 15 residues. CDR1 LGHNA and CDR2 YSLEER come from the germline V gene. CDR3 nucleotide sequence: TGCGCCAGCAGCCAAGATGCGGCATGGGGCACTGAAGCTTTCTTT. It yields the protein CASSQDAAWGTEAFF.

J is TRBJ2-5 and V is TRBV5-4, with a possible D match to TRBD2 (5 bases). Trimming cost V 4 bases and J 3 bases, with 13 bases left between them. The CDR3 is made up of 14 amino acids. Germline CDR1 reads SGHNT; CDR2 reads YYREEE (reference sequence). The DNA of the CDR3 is TGTGCCAGCAGCACACCGGACGGGAAAGAGACCCAGTACTTC. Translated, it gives CASSTPDGKETQYF.

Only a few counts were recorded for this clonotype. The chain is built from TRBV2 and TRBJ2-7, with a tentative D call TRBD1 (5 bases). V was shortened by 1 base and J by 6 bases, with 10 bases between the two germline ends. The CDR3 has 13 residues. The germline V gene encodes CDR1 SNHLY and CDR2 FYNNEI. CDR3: CASSEERRGEQYV. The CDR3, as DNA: TGTGCCAGCAGTGAAGAGCGTAGGGGCGAGCAGTACGTC.

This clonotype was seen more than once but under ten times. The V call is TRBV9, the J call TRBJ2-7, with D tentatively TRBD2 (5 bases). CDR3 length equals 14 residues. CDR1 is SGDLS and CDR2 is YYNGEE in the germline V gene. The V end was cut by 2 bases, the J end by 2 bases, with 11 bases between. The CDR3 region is CASSVDSLTYEQYF. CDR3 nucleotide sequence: TGTGCCAGCAGCGTGGACTCGCTTACCTACGAGCAGTACTTC.

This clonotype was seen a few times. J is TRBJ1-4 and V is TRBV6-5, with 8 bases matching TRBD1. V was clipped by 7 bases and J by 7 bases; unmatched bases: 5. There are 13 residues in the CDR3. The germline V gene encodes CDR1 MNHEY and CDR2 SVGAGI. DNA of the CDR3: TGTGCCAGCAAGGACAGGGTGGGTGAAAAACTGTTTTTT. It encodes CASKDRVGEKLFF.

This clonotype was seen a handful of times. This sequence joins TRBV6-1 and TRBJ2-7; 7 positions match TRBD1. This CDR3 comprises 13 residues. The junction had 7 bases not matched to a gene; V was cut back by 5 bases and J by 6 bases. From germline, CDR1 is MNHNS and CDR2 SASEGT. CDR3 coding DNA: TGTGCCAGCAGTCCCGGACAGGTCAGCGAGCAGTACTTC. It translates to CASSPGQVSEQYF.

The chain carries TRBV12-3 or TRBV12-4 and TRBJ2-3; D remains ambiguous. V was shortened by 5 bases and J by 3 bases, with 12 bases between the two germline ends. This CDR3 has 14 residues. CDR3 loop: CASSRSGRTDTQYF. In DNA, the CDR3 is TGTGCCAGCAGTCGGTCGGGCCGGACAGATACGCAGTATTTT.

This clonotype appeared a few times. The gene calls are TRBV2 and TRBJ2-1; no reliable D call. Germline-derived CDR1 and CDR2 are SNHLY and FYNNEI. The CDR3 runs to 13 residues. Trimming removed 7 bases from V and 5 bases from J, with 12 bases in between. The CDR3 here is CASTPGPNNEQFF. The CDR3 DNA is TGTGCCAGCACCCCTGGGCCCAACAATGAGCAGTTCTTC.

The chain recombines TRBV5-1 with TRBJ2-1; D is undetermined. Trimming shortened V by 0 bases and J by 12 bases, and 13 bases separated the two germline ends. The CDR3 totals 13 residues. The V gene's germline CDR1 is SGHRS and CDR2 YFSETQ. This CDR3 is CASSLEPTGLQFF. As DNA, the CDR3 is TGCGCCAGCAGCTTGGAGCCGACCGGTCTGCAGTTCTTC.

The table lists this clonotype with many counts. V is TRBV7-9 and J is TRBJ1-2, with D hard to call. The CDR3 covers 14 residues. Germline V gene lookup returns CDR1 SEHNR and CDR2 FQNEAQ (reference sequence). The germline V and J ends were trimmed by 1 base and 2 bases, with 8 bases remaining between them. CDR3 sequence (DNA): TGTGCCAGCAGCTTAGGTACAGAGAACTATGGCTACACCTTC. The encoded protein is CASSLGTENYGYTF.

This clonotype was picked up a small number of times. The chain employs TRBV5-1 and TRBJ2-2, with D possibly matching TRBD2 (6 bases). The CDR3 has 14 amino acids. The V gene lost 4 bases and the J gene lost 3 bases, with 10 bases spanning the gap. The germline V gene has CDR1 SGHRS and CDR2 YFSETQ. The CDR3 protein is CASSPSGDTGELFF. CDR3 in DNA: TGCGCCAGCAGCCCTTCGGGGGACACCGGGGAGCTGTTTTTT.

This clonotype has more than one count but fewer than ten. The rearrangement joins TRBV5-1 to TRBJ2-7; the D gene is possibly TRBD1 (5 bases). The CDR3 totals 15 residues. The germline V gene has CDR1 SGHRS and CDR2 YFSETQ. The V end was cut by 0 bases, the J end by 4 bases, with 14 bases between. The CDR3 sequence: CASSLARGSLYEQYF. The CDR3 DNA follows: TGCGCCAGCAGCTTGGCTAGGGGAAGTCTTTACGAGCAGTACTTC.

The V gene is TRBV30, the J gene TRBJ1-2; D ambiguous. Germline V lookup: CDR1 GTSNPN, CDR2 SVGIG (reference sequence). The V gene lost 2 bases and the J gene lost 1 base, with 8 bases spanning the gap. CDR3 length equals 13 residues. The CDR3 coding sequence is TGTGCCTGGAGTCCTGAGGGTAACTATGGCTACACCTTC. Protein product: CAWSPEGNYGYTF.